The 18 T cell receptor beta chains in this list originate from one sample, sequenced in a study of monozygotic twins with inflammatory bowel disease. Each CDR3 protein gets one entry in TCRdb, which reprocessed the 5' RACE reads and gives no DNA. Recorded for this sample: approximately 150,000 distinct CDR3 sequences. The specimen sequenced was blood. The source of these receptors is a human donor with ulcerative colitis or Crohn's disease, or a healthy co-twin of an affected twin (not recorded which).

The CDR3 reads CAISESKVDLGPYNEQFF. The genes are TRBV10-3 and TRBJ2-1; TCRdb names TRBD1, which stays unverified in the absence of DNA. CDR1 and CDR2 (germline): ENHRY, SYGVKD. This CDR3 has 18 residues.

The chain has TRBV5-1 and TRBJ2-3; TCRdb's assignment of TRBD1 cannot be checked, as there is no DNA. The length of the CDR3 is 13 residues. Germline CDR1 is SGHRS and CDR2 is YFSETQ. The CDR3 here is CASSSTGTDTQYF.

This chain joins TRBV6-5 and TRBJ2-7; the TCRdb call, TRBD2, lacks DNA for checking. Germline CDR1 MNHEY, CDR2 SVGAGI. The CDR3 contains 15 residues. This CDR3 is CASSYLAGASYEQYF.

The chain uses TRBV11-3 and TRBJ2-7. The CDR3 spans 14 residues. CDR1 and CDR2 from the germline V gene are SGHNT and YENEEA. This chain's CDR3 is CASSLAASSYEQYF. Full variable domain (remainder filled in from reference TRBV11-3 and TRBJ2-7): EAGVVQSPRYKIIEKKQPVAFWCNPISGHNTLYWYLQNLGQGPELLIRYENEEAVDDSQLPKDRFSAERLKGVDSTLKIQPAELGDSAVYLCASSLAASSYEQYFGPGTRLTVT.

This sequence joins TRBV10-3 and TRBJ2-5. The germline V gene has CDR1 ENHRY and CDR2 SYGVKD. The CDR3 runs to 11 residues. The CDR3 reads CAIREGETQYF.

The gene calls are TRBV5-5 and TRBJ2-2; absent DNA, TCRdb's TRBD1 call cannot be checked. The CDR3 loop spans 16 amino acids. CDR1 is SGHKS, CDR2 YYEKEE, per germline (reference sequence). CDR3: CASSHTTGGDTGELFF.

The V gene is TRBV20-1, the J gene TRBJ2-5; the D call of TRBD2 rests on TCRdb alone, since no DNA is present to check it. The CDR3 length is 14 residues. Germline lookup yields CDR1 DFQATT and CDR2 SNEGSKA (reference sequence). The CDR3 loop is CSVGLSGGPETQYF.

The V call is TRBV12-3 or TRBV12-4, the J call TRBJ2-7; checking the TCRdb D call of TRBD1 is not possible without DNA. CDR3 length: 14 amino acids. The CDR3 here is CASSAGQGSGEQYF.

This CDR3 reads CASSQGELEQFF. The chain joins TRBV4-2 to TRBJ2-1. CDR1 LGHNA and CDR2 YNFKEQ come from the germline V gene. The CDR3 runs 12 residues.

This chain connects TRBV7-8 to TRBJ2-5. The germline V gene has CDR1 SGHVS and CDR2 FQNEAQ. This CDR3 has 16 amino acids. This CDR3 is CASSLAVGRSGETQYF.

The chain carries TRBV27 and TRBJ2-7; lacking DNA, the TRBD2 call made by TCRdb goes unchecked. Germline-derived CDR1 and CDR2 are MNHEY and SMNVEV (reference sequence). The length of the CDR3 is 16 residues. The CDR3 reads CASTVTSSSGMGEQYF.

This chain connects TRBV10-3 to TRBJ1-2. Germline-derived CDR1 and CDR2 are ENHRY and SYGVKD. The CDR3 has 12 residues. CDR3 protein: CAIRAEPYGYTF.

The chain employs TRBV18 and TRBJ2-2; TCRdb names TRBD1, which stays unverified in the absence of DNA. This CDR3 comprises 17 residues. Germline lookup yields CDR1 KGHSH and CDR2 LQKENI. CDR3: CASSPPWGQGSTGELFF.

The chain carries TRBV2 and TRBJ2-1; the TRBD1 assignment by TCRdb is unverifiable without DNA. The CDR3 runs to 16 residues. CDR1 is SNHLY and CDR2 is FYNNEI in the germline V gene. The CDR3 spells CASSERGLLHYNEQFF.

V and J are TRBV7-3 and TRBJ2-5; the D call from TCRdb, TRBD1, cannot be confirmed without DNA. CDR3 size: 14 residues. In germline, CDR1 is SGHTA, CDR2 FQGTGA. The CDR3 sequence: CASSLGQPGETQYF.

This chain connects TRBV10-3 to TRBJ2-7; TCRdb's D call of TRBD1 is untestable without DNA. Germline CDR1 is ENHRY and CDR2 is SYGVKD. This CDR3 comprises 14 residues. The CDR3 loop reads CATLGTGASYEQYF.

CDR3 residues: CASSLPGWYGYTF. The chain couples TRBV7-9 to TRBJ1-2; TCRdb proposes TRBD1, but this gene call is untestable without DNA. The length of the CDR3 is 13 residues. Germline-derived CDR1 and CDR2 are SEHNR and FQNEAQ (reference sequence). The entire variable domain, with the rest obtained from reference TRBV7-9 and TRBJ1-2, is as follows: DTGVSQNPRHKITKRGQNVTFRCDPISEHNRLYWYRQTLGQGPEFLTYFQNEAQLEKSRLLSDRFSAERPKGSFSTLEIQRTEQGDSAMYLCASSLPGWYGYTFGSGTRLTVV.

The chain combines TRBV6-5 with TRBJ1-6; checking the TCRdb D call of TRBD1 is not possible without DNA. This CDR3 spans 14 amino acids. The germline V gene has CDR1 MNHEY and CDR2 SVGAGI. CDR3 sequence reads: CASSWTGSFSPLHF.